This TCR beta chain stems from a study of T-cell memory formation after mild COVID-19. TCR alpha and TCR beta cDNA libraries with sample barcodes and UMIs came from 5'RACE using constant-segment primers. TCRdb processed the 5' RACE reads anew with MiXCR; each CDR3 protein has one entry. This table holds more than 250,000 distinct CDR3 sequences, around 15% found once. Germline V gene lookup returns CDR1 DFQATT and CDR2 SNEGSKA (reference sequence). Trimming removed 4 bases at V and 3 bases at J, with 16 bases between. This CDR3 comprises 15 residues. Sequences were obtained from PBMCs or a T cell subset sorted from them (not recorded which). This receptor was obtained from a man in his late teens or twenties who had mild COVID-19 (a few samples of this study predate the infection). Cell type and time point are not known. The chain is built from TRBV20-1 and TRBJ2-1; D gene ambiguous. CDR3 amino acids: CSANSRQENYNEQFF. As DNA, the CDR3 is TGCAGTGCTAACTCTAGGCAGGAGAACTACAATGAGCAGTTCTTC.